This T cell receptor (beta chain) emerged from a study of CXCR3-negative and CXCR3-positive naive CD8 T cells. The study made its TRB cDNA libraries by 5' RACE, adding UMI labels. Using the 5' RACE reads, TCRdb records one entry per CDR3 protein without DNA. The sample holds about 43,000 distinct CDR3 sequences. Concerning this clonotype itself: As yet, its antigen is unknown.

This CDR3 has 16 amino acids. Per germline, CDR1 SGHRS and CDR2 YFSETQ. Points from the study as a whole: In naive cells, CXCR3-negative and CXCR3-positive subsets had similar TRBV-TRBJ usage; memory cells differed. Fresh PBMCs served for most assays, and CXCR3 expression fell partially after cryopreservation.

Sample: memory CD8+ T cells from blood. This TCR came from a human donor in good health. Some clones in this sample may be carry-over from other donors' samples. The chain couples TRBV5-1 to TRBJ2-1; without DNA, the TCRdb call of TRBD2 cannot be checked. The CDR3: CASSLAGSGSYNEQFF.